The 23 T cell receptor beta chains below all came from one sample that was sequenced in a study of shared clonotypes between healthy human individuals. Repertoires were generated with immunoSEQ multiplex PCR, while TCRdb's copy carries only in-frame clones and drops some. The sample contains around 2,000,000 clones, approximately 94% of which appear only once. CD8 cells regarded as naive lacked CD45RO, were positively chosen for CCR7, and omitted terminally differentiated effector memory CD45RA+ cells. The sequencing sample was made of naive CD8+ T cells from PBMCs. Receptors originate from a man between 18 and 29 years old in good health. Some clones in this sample may be carry-over from other donors' samples.

The V and J genes are TRBV9 and TRBJ1-3, with D perhaps TRBD1 (5 bases). The germline V gene encodes CDR1 SGDLS and CDR2 YYNGEE. Trimming cost V 4 bases and J 3 bases, with 20 bases left between them. The CDR3 sequence is 17 residues long. The CDR3 protein is CASSPSSRALGGNTIYF. CDR3 DNA: TGTGCCAGCAGCCCTTCCTCCAGGGCCTTAGGTGGAAACACCATATATTTT.

V is TRBV11-2 and J is TRBJ2-7; no firm D call. The ends were cut back, 3 bases at V and 5 bases at J, with 20 bases in the middle. Germline V CDR1 and CDR2: SGHAT, FQNNGV. The CDR3 length is 16 residues. The CDR3 DNA is TGTGCCAGCAGCTTTACGTCCTCACCATCGGTGGACGAGCAGTACTTC. Its protein product is CASSFTSSPSVDEQYF.

This sequence joins TRBV19 and TRBJ1-5; TRBD1 might be the D (6 bases). Trimming stripped 4 bases from V and 2 bases from J, with 12 bases between. Germline V gives CDR1 LNHDA, CDR2 SQIVND (reference sequence). The CDR3 spans 15 residues. The CDR3 protein is CASSRGPQGNQPQHF. DNA of the CDR3: TGTGCCAGTAGTAGGGGGCCCCAGGGCAATCAGCCCCAGCATTTT.

This chain connects TRBV6-5 to TRBJ2-7; D is possibly TRBD2 (6 bases). V was pared by 2 bases and J by 0 bases, with 8 bases between. The length of the CDR3 is 14 residues. Germline CDR1 reads MNHEY; CDR2 reads SVGAGI. The CDR3 loop reads CASSYRGISYEQYF. The CDR3 DNA follows: TGTGCCAGCAGTTACCGGGGGATCTCCTACGAGCAGTACTTC.

V gene TRBV5-1 combines with J gene TRBJ2-5; 10 bases agree with TRBD2. The germline gives CDR1 SGHRS, CDR2 YFSETQ. The CDR3 contains 16 residues. V trimming: 2 bases; J trimming: 2 bases; junction bases outside the gene matches: 6. The CDR3 loop is CASSFASGRPQETQYF. CDR3 sequence (DNA): TGCGCCAGCAGCTTTGCTAGCGGGAGACCACAAGAGACCCAGTACTTC.

V usage is TRBV6-5 and J usage is TRBJ2-7; 10 bases align to TRBD2. In germline, CDR1 is MNHEY, CDR2 SVGAGI. V lost 0 bases to trimming and J lost 0 bases; unmatched junction nucleotides: 2. This CDR3 region has 16 residues. DNA for the CDR3: TGTGCCAGCAGTTACTCCCTAGCGGGGGACTCCTACGAGCAGTACTTC. Translating it yields CASSYSLAGDSYEQYF.

The chain uses TRBV19 and TRBJ1-2; 9 nucleotides line up with TRBD1. CDR1 is LNHDA, CDR2 SQIVND, per germline (reference sequence). The junction had 3 bases not matched to a gene; V was cut back by 5 bases and J by 5 bases. The CDR3 consists of 13 residues. The CDR3 reads CASSVQGAYGYTF. As DNA, the CDR3 is TGTGCCAGTAGTGTACAGGGGGCTTATGGCTACACCTTC. The complete variable domain, with remaining parts taken from reference TRBV19 and TRBJ1-2, reads DGGITQSPKYLFRKEGQNVTLSCEQNLNHDAMYWYRQDPGQGLRLIYYSQIVNDFQKGDIAEGYSVSREKKESFPLTVTSAQKNPTAFYLCASSVQGAYGYTFGSGTRLTVV.

The V gene is TRBV28, the J gene TRBJ2-2, with 9 bases matching TRBD2. CDR3 length: 17 amino acids. With 7 bases clipped from V and 4 bases from J, the junction kept 13 bases outside the gene matches. Germline V lookup: CDR1 MDHEN, CDR2 SYDVKM. Here the CDR3 reads CASIRSREGLSTGELFF. CDR3 coding DNA: TGTGCCAGCATTCGGTCGCGGGAGGGCCTGAGCACCGGGGAGCTGTTTTTT. Full variable domain (missing parts from reference TRBV28 and TRBJ2-2): DVKVTQSSRYLVKRTGEKVFLECVQDMDHENMFWYRQDPGLGLRLIYFSYDVKMKEKGDIPEGYSVSREKKERFSLILESASTNQTSMYLCASIRSREGLSTGELFFGEGSRLTVL.

The V call is TRBV4-1, the J call TRBJ2-1; D is perhaps TRBD2 (6 bases). Germline CDR1 reads MGHRA; CDR2 reads YSYEKL. The CDR3 has 15 residues. Trimming pared 1 base from V and 4 bases from J, leaving 11 bases between. DNA of the CDR3: TGCGCCAGCAGCCAAGGGGGAGGAGAATACAATGAGCAGTTCTTC. It specifies CASSQGGGEYNEQFF.

The J gene is TRBJ2-3, the V gene TRBV7-9, with 7 nucleotides matching TRBD1. V shed 2 bases and J 3 bases; nucleotides not matched to a gene: 8. The CDR3 has 16 residues. CDR1 and CDR2 from the germline V gene are SEHNR and FQNEAQ (reference sequence). DNA for the CDR3: TGTGCCAGCAGCTTATTCCGGGGCAGGGGGACAGATACGCAGTATTTT. Translating it yields CASSLFRGRGTDTQYF.

The chain links TRBV6-6 to TRBJ1-5; the D is unclear. The germline V gene has CDR1 MNHNY and CDR2 SVGAGI (reference sequence). The V end was cut by 4 bases, the J end by 6 bases, with 10 bases between. The CDR3 runs 13 residues. The CDR3 DNA reads TGTGCCAGCAGTTTTTTAGGGCCTCAGCCCCAGCATTTT. Translation: CASSFLGPQPQHF.

This clone was seen more than once but under ten times. The V call is TRBV28, the J call TRBJ1-5; 7 bases line up with TRBD1. The CDR3 has 14 amino acids. CDR1 is MDHEN, CDR2 SYDVKM, per germline. The V and J ends lost 7 bases and 3 bases, in that order; junction bases with no gene match: 6. CDR3 protein: CASNGTAFNQPQHF. The CDR3 DNA sequence: TGTGCCAGCAATGGGACAGCGTTCAATCAGCCCCAGCATTTT.

J is TRBJ1-2 and V is TRBV9; D not certain. CDR1 is SGDLS, CDR2 YYNGEE, per germline. The CDR3 is made up of 14 amino acids. Trimming pared 3 bases from V and 6 bases from J, leaving 15 bases between. The CDR3 here is CASSEHSPSNGYTF. The CDR3 DNA reads as TGTGCCAGCAGCGAGCACTCTCCGTCGAATGGCTACACCTTC. Looking up the rest from reference TRBV9 and TRBJ1-2 gives the full variable domain: DSGVTQTPKHLITATGQRVTLRCSPRSGDLSVYWYQQSLDQGLQFLIQYYNGEERAKGNILERFSAQQFPDLHSELNLSSLELGDSALYFCASSEHSPSNGYTFGSGTRLTVV.

This clone was recorded once. The chain links TRBV5-4 to TRBJ2-7, with a tentative D call TRBD2 (6 bases). Germline V gene data show CDR1 as SGHNT and CDR2 as YYREEE (reference sequence). V dropped 2 bases and J dropped 5 bases, with 17 bases sitting between them. The CDR3 sequence is 15 residues long. The CDR3 reads CASSLSMGTGHEQYF. The CDR3 nucleotides read TGTGCCAGCAGCTTATCCATGGGGACTGGCCACGAGCAGTACTTC.

The chain employs TRBV12-5 and TRBJ2-1; D is unclear. The CDR3 runs 12 residues. Per the germline V gene, CDR1 is LGHNT and CDR2 is FRNRAP. The V and J ends lost 1 base and 7 bases respectively, with 5 bases between them. Here the CDR3 reads CASGLGSNEQFF. CDR3 sequence (DNA): TGTGCTAGTGGTTTGGGGTCTAATGAGCAGTTCTTC.

The CDR3 reads CASRPSSGPSYNEQFF. The CDR3 DNA reads as TGTGCCAGCAGACCATCTAGCGGGCCGTCCTACAATGAGCAGTTCTTC. The chain has TRBV7-9 and TRBJ2-1, with TRBD2 matching over 8 bases. Germline assignment: CDR1 SEHNR and CDR2 FQNEAQ (reference sequence). This CDR3 spans 16 amino acids. Trimming at V came to 6 bases and at J to 1 base, leaving 8 bases not matched to a gene.

This clone was observed a few times. The sample contains more than one DNA sequence encoding this CDR3. The chain employs TRBV19 and TRBJ1-1; D call uncertain. The length of the CDR3 is 11 residues. The V end was cut by 7 bases, the J end by 4 bases, with 7 bases between. Per germline, CDR1 LNHDA and CDR2 SQIVND (reference sequence). Written as DNA, the CDR3 is TGTGCCAGTACCCTCGGCACTGAAGCTTTCTTT. Translating gives CASTLGTEAFF.

The rearrangement links TRBV19 to TRBJ2-4, with 9 bases lining up with TRBD1. The CDR3 sequence is 14 residues long. Per germline, CDR1 LNHDA and CDR2 SQIVND (reference sequence). Germline trimming cut 6 bases from V and 5 bases from J; bases unmatched to any gene: 5. The CDR3 DNA sequence: TGTGCCAGTAGGGACAGGGGTAGACAAAACATTCAGTACTTC. Translating it yields CASRDRGRQNIQYF.

This chain uses TRBV27 with TRBJ2-1; TRBD2 matches 9 bases. The CDR3 consists of 14 residues. Germline CDR1 MNHEY, CDR2 SMNVEV (reference sequence). V shed 5 bases and J 4 bases; nucleotides not matched to a gene: 3. CDR3 DNA sequence: TGTGCCAGCAGTAGCGGGAGGCAATACAATGAGCAGTTCTTC. Amino acids: CASSSGRQYNEQFF.

V and J are TRBV4-3 and TRBJ2-2, with D maybe TRBD2 (5 bases). V lost 4 bases and J lost 2, with 14 bases in between. The germline CDR1 and CDR2 sequences are LGHNA and YSLEER. CDR3 size: 16 residues. The chain's CDR3 is CASSPYFEGNTGELFF. In nucleotides, the CDR3 is TGCGCCAGCAGCCCGTATTTCGAGGGAAACACCGGGGAGCTGTTTTTT.

The rearrangement joins TRBV27 to TRBJ2-1; 9 nucleotides match TRBD2. Germline CDR1 and CDR2: MNHEY and SMNVEV (reference sequence). This CDR3 is 17 amino acids long. Germline trimming cut 2 bases from V and 7 bases from J; bases unmatched to any gene: 12. The CDR3 region has the DNA TGTGCCAGCAGTTTAATCTTAGCGGGAGTATTTGGAAATGAGCAGTTCTTC. Translating it yields CASSLILAGVFGNEQFF.

A word on this clone: Within the sample, other DNA sequences also encode this same CDR3. The J gene is TRBJ2-5, the V gene TRBV7-9, with 9 positions matching TRBD1. The J call is doubtful: the DNA matches TRBJ2-7 better. CDR1 is SEHNR and CDR2 is FQNEAQ in the germline V gene (reference sequence). The CDR3 has 12 amino acids. CDR3 sequence: CASSWTGVEQYF. The CDR3 nucleotides are TGTGCCAGCAGCTGGACAGGGGTCGAGCAGTACTTC.

Details on this clone: In the same sample, other DNA sequences code for this CDR3. The chain links TRBV7-3 to TRBJ2-1, with 7 bases lining up with TRBD1. Germline values: CDR1 SGHTA, CDR2 FQGTGA. V lost 2 bases to trimming and J lost 4 bases; unmatched junction nucleotides: 5. This CDR3 is 15 amino acids long. The CDR3, as DNA: TGTGCCAGCAGCTTAGGGGCAGGGGGATACAATGAGCAGTTCTTC. This encodes CASSLGAGGYNEQFF.